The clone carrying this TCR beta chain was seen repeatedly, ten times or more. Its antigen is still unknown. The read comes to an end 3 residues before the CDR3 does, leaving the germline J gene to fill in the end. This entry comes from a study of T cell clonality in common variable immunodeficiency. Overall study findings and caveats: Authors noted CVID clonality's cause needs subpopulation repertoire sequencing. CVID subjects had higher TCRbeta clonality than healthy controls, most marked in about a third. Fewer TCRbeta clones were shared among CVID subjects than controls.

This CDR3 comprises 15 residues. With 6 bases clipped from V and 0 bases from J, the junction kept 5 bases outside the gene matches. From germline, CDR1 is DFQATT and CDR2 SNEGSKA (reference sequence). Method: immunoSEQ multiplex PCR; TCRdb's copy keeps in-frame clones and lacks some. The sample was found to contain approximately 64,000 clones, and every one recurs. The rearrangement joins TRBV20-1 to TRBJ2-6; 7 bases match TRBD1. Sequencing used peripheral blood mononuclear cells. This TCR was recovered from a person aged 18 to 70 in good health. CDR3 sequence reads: CSAQDRFSGANVLTF. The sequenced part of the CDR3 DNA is TGCAGTGCCCAGGACAGGTTCTCTGGGGCCAACGTC.